A selection of T cell receptor beta chains follows, all from one sample in a study of blood T cell repertoires in COVID-19. Clones were sequenced by immunoSEQ multiplex PCR, and TCRdb holds only the in-frame ones, with some missing. The sample carries tens of thousands of clones, about 90% recorded once. Source material: peripheral blood. The receptors were sampled from a man of 80 years or more in a cohort sampled during active COVID-19. CDR3s include the opening cysteine and the closing phenylalanine or tryptophan. D genes are given only for firm matches. Rows may omit the clone size; those that give it use once, few, many or a size class.

j_gene	d_gene	abundance	v_gene	CDR3nt	CDR3aa
TRBJ2-4	-	-	TRBV5-8	TGTGCCAGCAGCTCGAGCGGAGTGAGCAAAAACATTCAGTACTTC	CASSSSGVSKNIQYF
TRBJ2-1	-	-	TRBV7-9	TGTGCCAGCAGCTTAGCGGGTTTCCAACTAGCTGAGTCCGATGAGCAGTTCTTC	CASSLAGFQLAESDEQFF
TRBJ2-7	TRBD1	-	TRBV6-5	TGTGCCAGCAGTTACTTTTGGACAGGTTCCTACGAGCAGTACTTC	CASSYFWTGSYEQYF
TRBJ2-1	-	-	TRBV2	TGTGCCAGCAGAAGAGACAGGTTACCCAATGAGCAGTTCTTC	CASRRDRLPNEQFF
TRBJ1-1	-	-	TRBV7-9	TGTGCCAGCAGCTTACTGGCGGGGGTCGCTGAAGCTTTCTTT	CASSLLAGVAEAFF
TRBJ2-1	-	-	TRBV19	TGTGCCAGTAGTCTCGCGGGGGCTCGGGGTGAGCAGTTCTTC	CASSLAGARGEQFF
TRBJ2-5	TRBD1	-	TRBV18	TGTGCCAGCTCACCACCGGCGGGACAGGTGGGAGAGACCCAGTACTTC	CASSPPAGQVGETQYF
TRBJ2-1	TRBD2	-	TRBV29-1	TGCAGCGTTGAAGAGACTAGCGGGAGGAAGTTCTTC	CSVEETSGRKFF
TRBJ2-3	TRBD1	few	TRBV2	TGTGCCAGCAGTGGACAGGGAGAGAGAACAGATACGCAGTATTTT	CASSGQGERTDTQYF
TRBJ1-1	-	-	TRBV2	TGTGCCAGCAGTGGAGGCCACGCAAAGTTGAACACTGAAGCTTTCTTT	CASSGGHAKLNTEAFF
TRBJ1-2	-	-	TRBV10-3	TGTGCCATCGGTGCGGGGACTAACTATGGCTACACCTTC	CAIGAGTNYGYTF
TRBJ1-5	-	-	TRBV6-2/TRBV6-3	TGTGCCAGCAGTTTTCGGTATAGCAATCAGCCCCAGCATTTT	CASSFRYSNQPQHF
TRBJ1-2	-	once	TRBV6-6	TGTGCCAGCAGTTACTCGATACCCCCAGATGGCTACACCTTC	CASSYSIPPDGYTF
TRBJ2-3	-	-	TRBV12-5	TGTGCTAGTGGCCTAGGGGCCGCCACAGATACGCAGTATTTT	CASGLGAATDTQYF
TRBJ2-7	TRBD1	-	TRBV9	TGTGCCAGCAGCGCAGGAACAGGGGCCCTCAACGAGCAGTACTTC	CASSAGTGALNEQYF
TRBJ1-2	-	-	TRBV7-9	TGTGCCAGCAGCTTAGGGGGCGCCTATGGCTACACCTTC	CASSLGGAYGYTF
TRBJ1-2	-	-	TRBV11-2	TGTGCCAGCAGCTTAGGGGCAGGGGCGTCCTACTATGGCTACACCTTC	CASSLGAGASYYGYTF
TRBJ1-2	-	-	TRBV4-3	TGCGCCAGCAGCCAAGTTCGGGAAACAGTTGTTACCTTC	CASSQVRETVVTF
TRBJ2-5	-	-	TRBV25-1	TGTGCCAGCAGTCCAGGAAACCAAGAGACCCAGTACTTC	CASSPGNQETQYF
TRBJ2-3	-	once	TRBV6-2/TRBV6-3	TGTGCCAGCAGTACGGGGATTAGCACAGATACGCAGTATTTT	CASSTGISTDTQYF
TRBJ2-3	TRBD1	-	TRBV7-9	TGTGCCAGCAGCAATAGGGACAGACGAGACACAGATACGCAGTATTTT	CASSNRDRRDTDTQYF
TRBJ2-3	TRBD2	-	TRBV18	TGTGCCAGCTCACCTTCCGCGGGAGGTAGAGATACGCAGTATTTT	CASSPSAGGRDTQYF
TRBJ2-2	TRBD1	few	TRBV4-1	TGCGCCAGCAGCCAGGGACAGGGTACCGGGGAGCTGTTTTTT	CASSQGQGTGELFF
TRBJ2-1	TRBD2	-	TRBV9	TGTGCCAGCAGCGTAGAAGCTAGCGGGGGGCGAGAACAGTTCTTC	CASSVEASGGREQFF
TRBJ2-2	TRBD2	-	TRBV7-8	TGTGCCAGCAGCTGGCTAGCGGGGGCCTCCGGGACCGGGGAGCTGTTTTTT	CASSWLAGASGTGELFF
TRBJ2-1	TRBD2	-	TRBV7-8	TGTGCCAGCAGCTTATCGCGACTAGCGGATTACAATGAGCAGTTCTTC	CASSLSRLADYNEQFF